The sequence of this TCR beta chain was determined in a study of shared clonotypes between healthy human individuals. Naive CD8 cells, CD45RO-negative and positively selected for CCR7, excluded terminally differentiated effector memory CD45RA+ cells. Repertoires were generated with immunoSEQ multiplex PCR, while TCRdb's copy carries only in-frame clones and drops some. The table records hundreds of thousands of clones, under 95% of them present only once. CDR1 MDHEN and CDR2 SYDVKM come from the germline V gene. The CDR3 is 13 residues long. V was pared by 3 bases and J by 1 base, with 4 bases between.

Sequenced sample: naive CD8+ T cells sorted from blood. The rearrangement links TRBV28 to TRBJ1-5; D remains unclear. The clonotype was recovered from a man younger than 45 in good health. The CDR3 DNA follows: TGTGCCAGCAGTTTTGGAAGCAATCAGCCCCAGCATTTT. The encoded protein is CASSFGSNQPQHF.